The sequence of this T cell receptor beta chain was determined in a study of blood T cell repertoires in COVID-19. V lost 3 bases and J lost 8, with 14 bases in between. This CDR3 is built from 14 residues. Germline-derived CDR1 and CDR2 are GTSNPN and SVGIG (reference sequence). Produced via immunoSEQ multiplex PCR; TCRdb's table is partial and in-frame only. The sample has roughly 280,000 clones, 75% to 90% seen once. Sequenced sample: peripheral blood. This chain uses TRBV30 with TRBJ1-6, with TRBD1 as a possible D gene (6 bases). This clonotype originated in a woman aged 45-65 years who had recovered from COVID-19. The CDR3 region has the DNA TGTGCCTGGAGCGGGGGGCAGGGTGATTCACCCCTCCACTTT. Amino acid sequence: CAWSGGQGDSPLHF.